These 3 T cell receptor beta chains share one sample of origin, sequenced in a study of CD8+ T cells in alopecia areata. Indicated treatment: oral pan-JAK inhibitor, 5-10 mg twice daily. The authors extracted RNA and reverse transcribed it into cDNA as the sequencing template. The protocol was immunoSEQ multiplex PCR, while the TCRdb copy is restricted to in-frame clones and leaves out a portion. The sample has some 190,000 clones; about 60% are singletons. The sequenced sample was CD4+ T cells sorted from blood, obtained at week 4, from a patient treated with tofacitinib. The source is a human donor with alopecia areata.

This chain connects TRBV6-6 to TRBJ1-2; D unclear. CDR3 length: 11 residues. V was shortened by 2 bases and J by 8 bases, with 6 bases between the two germline ends. Germline V gives CDR1 MNHNY, CDR2 SVGAGI (reference sequence). Written as DNA, the CDR3 is TGTGCCAGCAGTTACAAGATAGGCTACACCTTC. Translation gives CASSYKIGYTF.

The chain uses TRBV7-6 and TRBJ2-1, with D unresolved. There are 12 residues in the CDR3. V lost 5 bases to trimming and J lost 7 bases, with 9 bases between them. Germline V gene lookup returns CDR1 SGHVS and CDR2 FNYEAQ. The CDR3 loop reads CASSPMLNEQFF. The CDR3 DNA reads TGTGCCAGCAGCCCGATGTTGAATGAGCAGTTCTTC.

This clone was found a few times. This chain uses TRBV28 with TRBJ2-2; D may be TRBD1 or TRBD2 (5 bases each). CDR1 and CDR2 from the germline V gene are MDHEN and SYDVKM. This CDR3 is built from 15 residues. The ends were cut back, 3 bases at V and 1 base at J, with 9 bases in the middle. This CDR3 is CASSLGTRNTGELFF. The DNA of the CDR3 is TGTGCCAGCAGTTTGGGGACGAGGAACACCGGGGAGCTGTTTTTT.